The T cell receptor beta chain described here comes from a study of T-cell memory formation after mild COVID-19. In germline, CDR1 is SGHKS, CDR2 YYEKEE (reference sequence). The CDR3 loop spans 15 amino acids. V lost 4 bases, J lost 5 bases, and 19 bases lay in between. TCRdb called the 5' RACE reads again in MiXCR, with one record for every CDR3 protein. The sample has fewer than 400,000 distinct CDR3 sequences, over 10% seen once; the top ten hold 20% to 25%. The J gene is TRBJ2-7, the V gene TRBV5-5; no firm D call. The receptor was derived from a man in his late teens or twenties who had mild COVID-19 (a few samples of this study predate the infection). Cell type and time point are not known. Sequencing was performed on PBMCs or a T cell subset sorted from them (not recorded which). CDR3 amino acids: CASSPLGWPTDEQYF. CDR3 bases: TGTGCCAGCAGCCCGCTGGGTTGGCCGACGGACGAGCAGTACTTC.